These 15 T cell receptor beta chains share one sample of origin, sequenced in a study of T cell changes during pregnancy in multiple sclerosis. Profiled with immunoSEQ multiplex PCR; TCRdb holds only in-frame clones, not every one. The table includes 70,000 to 75,000 clones, about 85% detected once. The input for sequencing was peripheral blood, taken before pregnancy. The receptors derive from a female donor with multiple sclerosis, enrolled in a pregnancy study.

This chain uses TRBV5-1 with TRBJ2-1; 7 bases align to TRBD1. The trim removed 0 bases at V and 0 bases at J, leaving 9 bases unmatched. The CDR3 has 18 residues. Per germline, CDR1 SGHRS and CDR2 YFSETQ. CDR3 amino acids: CASSLDPIRDSSYNEQFF. The CDR3 coding sequence is TGCGCCAGCAGCTTGGATCCCATCCGGGACAGCTCCTACAATGAGCAGTTCTTC. Full variable domain (missing parts from reference TRBV5-1 and TRBJ2-1): KAGVTQTPRYLIKTRGQQVTLSCSPISGHRSVSWYQQTPGQGLQFLFEYFSETQRNKGNFPGRFSGRQFSNSRSEMNVSTLELGDSALYLCASSLDPIRDSSYNEQFFGPGTRLTVL.

The chain is built from TRBV6-1 and TRBJ2-1; D remains unclear. This CDR3 is built from 15 residues. Germline V gene data show CDR1 as MNHNS and CDR2 as SASEGT. The V and J ends lost 9 bases and 8 bases respectively, with 23 bases between them. CDR3 DNA: TGTGCCAGTTATCTCGACTCGTCGCACGTCGATGAGCAGTTCTTC. Translation: CASYLDSSHVDEQFF.

This chain uses TRBV19 with TRBJ1-1; possible D gene TRBD1, 6 bases. The V end was cut by 9 bases, the J end by 3 bases, with 23 bases between. The CDR3 is made up of 16 amino acids. Germline V gene lookup returns CDR1 LNHDA and CDR2 SQIVND (reference sequence). DNA of the CDR3: TGTGCCAGCGGAACACAGGGTTATGACAGAGACACTGAAGCTTTCTTT. Its protein is CASGTQGYDRDTEAFF.

V and J are TRBV7-9 and TRBJ2-1; D remains ambiguous. Per germline, CDR1 SEHNR and CDR2 FQNEAQ (reference sequence). Trimming took 6 bases from V and 6 from J, leaving 12 bases between them. The CDR3 has 13 residues. The CDR3 DNA reads as TGTGCCAGCAGGAACACCCGTCCCAATGAGCAGTTCTTC. The encoded protein is CASRNTRPNEQFF. The full variable domain, rest sourced from reference TRBV7-9 and TRBJ2-1, is DTGVSQNPRHKITKRGQNVTFRCDPISEHNRLYWYRQTLGQGPEFLTYFQNEAQLEKSRLLSDRFSAERPKGSFSTLEIQRTEQGDSAMYLCASRNTRPNEQFFGPGTRLTVL.

The chain is built from TRBV5-6 and TRBJ2-5, with TRBD2 as a possible D gene (5 bases). The CDR3 sequence is 14 residues long. Trimming removed 2 bases from V and 5 bases from J, with 13 bases in between. Germline CDR1 reads SGHDT; CDR2 reads YYEEEE. The CDR3 spells CASSFQLSGETQYF. CDR3 sequence (DNA): TGTGCCAGCAGCTTTCAACTCTCGGGGGAGACCCAGTACTTC.

This clone has only one observation. The CDR3 sequence is CASSLELGDTQYF. As DNA, the CDR3 is TGTGCCAGCAGTTTAGAGCTCGGAGATACGCAGTATTTT. The chain joins TRBV27 to TRBJ2-3; D call uncertain. This CDR3 region has 13 residues. Trimming pared 2 bases from V and 5 bases from J, leaving 8 bases between. Germline V gives CDR1 MNHEY, CDR2 SMNVEV (reference sequence).

This clone was recorded once. J is TRBJ1-2 and V is TRBV10-3; a weak D match, TRBD1 (5 bases). Germline CDR1 ENHRY, CDR2 SYGVKD. This CDR3 spans 18 amino acids. Trimming cost V 0 bases and J 5 bases, with 22 bases left between them. CDR3 bases: TGTGCCATCAGTGAGTCCGGTGTGGAGGGACCGCACGTGTATGGCTACACCTTC. It translates to CAISESGVEGPHVYGYTF.

The CDR3 DNA sequence: TGTGCCAGCAGCCGGACTAGCGGGAGCCCAGATACGCAGTATTTT. It yields the protein CASSRTSGSPDTQYF. The V and J genes are TRBV5-4 and TRBJ2-3, with 13 bases that match TRBD2. Germline V lookup: CDR1 SGHNT, CDR2 YYREEE (reference sequence). V shed 4 bases, J shed 4 bases, and the junction held 3 bases outside the gene matches. The CDR3 length is 15 residues.

This clone was seen once. This rearrangement joins TRBV7-3 to TRBJ2-1; tentatively, D is TRBD1 (5 bases). Germline V CDR1 and CDR2: SGHTA, FQGTGA. V gave up 1 base and J gave up 6 bases, with 13 bases separating them. The CDR3 is 15 amino acids. DNA for the CDR3: TGTGCCAGCAGCTTAAGGGGCACCCATTCCAATGAGCAGTTCTTC. The encoded protein is CASSLRGTHSNEQFF.

The sample holds one count of this clone. The chain has TRBV6-4 and TRBJ1-2; no clear D. There are 16 residues in the CDR3. The V end was cut by 0 bases, the J end by 4 bases, with 15 bases between. Looked up from germline, CDR1 is MRHNA and CDR2 is SNTAGT. The CDR3 loop reads CASSDSSEASSYGYTF. CDR3 DNA sequence: TGTGCCAGCAGTGACTCGAGCGAGGCCAGTTCCTATGGCTACACCTTC.

This chain joins TRBV7-9 and TRBJ1-2, with TRBD1 matching over 7 bases. Germline V gives CDR1 SEHNR, CDR2 FQNEAQ (reference sequence). This CDR3 has 15 amino acids. After removal of 5 bases from V and 4 bases from J, the junction contained 10 bases not matched to a gene. CDR3 protein: CASSPAGSGGYGYTF. CDR3 bases: TGTGCCAGCAGCCCCGCCGGGTCAGGGGGCTATGGCTACACCTTC.

The V gene is TRBV18, the J gene TRBJ1-1, with D hard to call. This CDR3 region has 15 residues. The germline V and J ends were trimmed by 2 bases and 0 bases, with 10 bases remaining between them. Germline V gene data show CDR1 as KGHSH and CDR2 as LQKENI. Here the CDR3 reads CASSPNRDMNTEAFF. For the CDR3, the DNA is TGTGCCAGCTCACCAAACAGAGATATGAACACTGAAGCTTTCTTT.

V gene TRBV5-1 combines with J gene TRBJ2-2; 10 nucleotides line up with TRBD2. The CDR3 consists of 17 residues. V shed 4 bases and J 4 bases; nucleotides not matched to a gene: 10. Germline V gene sequence: CDR1 SGHRS, CDR2 YFSETQ. Here the CDR3 reads CASSAPGSGRFTGELFF. The CDR3 DNA is TGCGCCAGCAGCGCCCCGGGTAGCGGGAGGTTCACCGGGGAGCTGTTTTTT.

J is TRBJ2-2 and V is TRBV5-1; D is possibly TRBD1 (6 bases). V was shortened by 4 bases and J by 4 bases, with 11 bases between the two germline ends. This CDR3 is 14 amino acids long. CDR1 is SGHRS and CDR2 is YFSETQ in the germline V gene. Here the CDR3 reads CASSAKTGTGELFF. The CDR3, as DNA: TGCGCCAGCAGCGCTAAGACAGGCACCGGGGAGCTGTTTTTT.

This clone was detected a few times. The chain links TRBV6-5 to TRBJ2-7, with 7 nucleotides matching TRBD1. The length of the CDR3 is 15 residues. J was trimmed by 2 bases and V by 5 bases; bases with no gene match: 9. CDR1 and CDR2 (germline): MNHEY, SVGAGI. The CDR3: CASSQGQRTPYEQYF. Here the CDR3 DNA reads TGTGCCAGCAGTCAGGGACAGCGAACTCCCTACGAGCAGTACTTC.